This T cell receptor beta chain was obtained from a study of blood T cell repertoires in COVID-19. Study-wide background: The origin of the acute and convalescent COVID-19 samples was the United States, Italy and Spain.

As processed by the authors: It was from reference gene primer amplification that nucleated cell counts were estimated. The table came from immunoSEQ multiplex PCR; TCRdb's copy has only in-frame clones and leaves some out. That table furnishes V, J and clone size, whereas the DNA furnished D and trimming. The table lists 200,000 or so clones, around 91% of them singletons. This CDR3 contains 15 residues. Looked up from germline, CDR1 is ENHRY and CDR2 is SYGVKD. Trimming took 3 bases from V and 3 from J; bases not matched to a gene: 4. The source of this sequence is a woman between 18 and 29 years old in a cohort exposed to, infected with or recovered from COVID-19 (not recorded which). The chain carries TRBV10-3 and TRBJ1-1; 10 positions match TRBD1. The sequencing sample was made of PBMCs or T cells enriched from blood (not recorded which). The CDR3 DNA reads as TGTGCCATCAGTGAAACGGGACAGGGGTACACTGAAGCTTTCTTT. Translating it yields CAISETGQGYTEAFF.